The clone carrying this TCR beta chain was seen a few times. Its antigen is as yet unknown. Researchers ran the PCR with 60 Vbeta and 13 Jbeta primers. Assay: immunoSEQ multiplex PCR; the TCRdb copy retains only in-frame clones and omits some. The sample lists 200,000 to 250,000 clones; over 65% were seen once. This CDR3 has 12 amino acids. With 8 bases removed from V and 2 bases from J, the gap between germline ends came to 7 bases. Germline lookup yields CDR1 SNHLY and CDR2 FYNNEI. This record comes from a study of cytomegalovirus exposure and HLA in healthy donors. General observations from the study: Most TCR sequences showed up rarely, but some public TCRs showed up in many donors.

The sequence derives from a human donor in good health. Material for sequencing was PBMCs. This chain uses TRBV2 with TRBJ2-1, with unresolved D. The CDR3 loop is CASELTYNEQFF. The CDR3 bases are TGTGCCAGCGAACTAACCTACAATGAGCAGTTCTTC. Together with reference TRBV2 and TRBJ2-1, the CDR3 gives the full variable domain: EPEVTQTPSHQVTQMGQEVILRCVPISNHLYFYWYRQILGQKVEFLVSFYNNEISEKSEIFDDQFSVERPDGSNFTLKIRSTKLEDSAMYFCASELTYNEQFFGPGTRLTVL.